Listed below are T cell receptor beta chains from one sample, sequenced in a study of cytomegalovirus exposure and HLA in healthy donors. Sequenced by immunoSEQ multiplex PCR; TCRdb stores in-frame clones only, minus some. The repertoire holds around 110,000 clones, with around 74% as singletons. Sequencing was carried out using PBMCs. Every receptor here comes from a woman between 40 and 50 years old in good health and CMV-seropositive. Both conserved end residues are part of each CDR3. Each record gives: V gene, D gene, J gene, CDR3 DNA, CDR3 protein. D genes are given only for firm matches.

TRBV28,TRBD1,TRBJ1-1,TGTGCCACCCGGGAACAGGGGGTGGGGAACACTGAAGCTTTCTTT,CATREQGVGNTEAFF
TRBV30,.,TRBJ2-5,TGTGCCTGGAGGGCTACCAGGTACCAAGAGACCCAGTACTTC,CAWRATRYQETQYF
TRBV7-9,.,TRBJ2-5,TGTGCCAGCAGCTTAATTGCCCCGGTCCGGGGGAGCCAGTACTTC,CASSLIAPVRGSQYF
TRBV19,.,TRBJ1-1,TGTGCCAGTAGTATCTCCGGACTCCGGAACACTGAAGCTTTCTTT,CASSISGLRNTEAFF
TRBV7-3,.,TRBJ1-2,TGTGCCAGCAGCGCCCAAGGAGGGGATCCCGGCTATGGCTACACCTTC,CASSAQGGDPGYGYTF
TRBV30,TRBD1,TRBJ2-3,TGTGCCTGGAGTCTAGGACAGGGACCAGCAGATACGCAGTATTTT,CAWSLGQGPADTQYF
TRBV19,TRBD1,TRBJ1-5,TGTGCCAGTAGTATTGGGACCAGGGGGGATCAGCCCCAGCATTTT,CASSIGTRGDQPQHF
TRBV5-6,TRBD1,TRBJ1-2,TGTGCCAGCAGCTTTGGGGACAGGGACTACACCTTC,CASSFGDRDYTF
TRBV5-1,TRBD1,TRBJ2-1,TGCGCCAGCAGCTTAGCAGGGGGCGAGTCGGCTACCTACAATGAGCAGTTCTTC,CASSLAGGESATYNEQFF
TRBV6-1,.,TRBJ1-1,TGTGCCAGCAGTGAAGGGCGGCTGAACACTGAAGCTTTCTTT,CASSEGRLNTEAFF